A single sample is the source of the 27 T cell receptor beta chains below, sequenced in a study of T cell repertoires in cytomegalovirus infection. These receptors have no identified antigens. TCRdb reanalysed the reads using MiXCR and keeps one entry per CDR3 protein. The sample has 360,000 or so distinct CDR3 sequences; roughly 34% are singletons. The material was cultured PBMCs, obtained from culture after CMV antigen stimulation. The receptors come from a human donor in good health (CMV status not recorded). Some clones in this sample may be carry-over from other donors' samples.

The table lists this clonotype with a few counts. The chain has TRBV7-8 and TRBJ2-3; D remains unclear. Trimming took off 0 bases at V and 7 bases at J, with 11 bases between the two ends. The CDR3 runs 14 residues. In germline, CDR1 is SGHVS, CDR2 FQNEAQ. CDR3 DNA sequence: TGTGCCAGCAGCTTAGCGAGAGATCTTAATACGCAGTATTTT. Translated, it gives CASSLARDLNTQYF.

This clonotype was detected a few times. The chain joins TRBV7-3 to TRBJ2-1, with TRBD2 identical over 8 bases. Germline V gene data show CDR1 as SGHTA and CDR2 as FQGTGA. V lost 9 bases and J lost 5; bases outside the gene matches: 12. The length of the CDR3 is 15 residues. In DNA, the CDR3 is TGTGCCAGTCGATTGGTAGCGGGAACTCACAATGAGCAGTTCTTC. Translation: CASRLVAGTHNEQFF.

This rearrangement joins TRBV7-9 to TRBJ2-7, with 12 bases matching TRBD1. The ends lost 0 bases at V and 1 base at J; junction bases unmatched: 7. This CDR3 is 18 amino acids long. Germline V gene lookup returns CDR1 SEHNR and CDR2 FQNEAQ (reference sequence). The CDR3 nucleotides are TGTGCCAGCAGCTTAGCCGAGTGGGGACAGGGGGCATCCTACGAGCAGTACTTC. As protein: CASSLAEWGQGASYEQYF.

This clonotype has at least ten counts. The rearrangement joins TRBV7-9 to TRBJ2-5; 9 positions match TRBD2. This CDR3 has 16 residues. With 3 bases clipped from V and 4 bases from J, the junction kept 9 bases outside the gene matches. CDR1 and CDR2 (germline): SEHNR, FQNEAQ (reference sequence). CDR3 loop: CASSLSRGRAGETQYF. CDR3 nucleotide sequence: TGTGCCAGCAGCTTGTCTCGCGGGAGGGCCGGAGAGACCCAGTACTTC.

This clonotype was counted between two and nine times. The rearrangement joins TRBV27 to TRBJ1-2; TRBD1 agrees at 9 bases. This CDR3 has 14 residues. Trimming removed 5 bases from V and 7 bases from J; junction bases left unmatched: 8. Germline V lookup: CDR1 MNHEY, CDR2 SMNVEV (reference sequence). In nucleotides, the CDR3 is TGTGCCAGCAGTCTCGGGACAGGGAGGGGTGGCTACACCTTC. Translation gives CASSLGTGRGGYTF.

A few counts support this clonotype. The chain uses TRBV2 and TRBJ2-7, with D perhaps matching TRBD1 (5 bases). Per the germline V gene, CDR1 is SNHLY and CDR2 is FYNNEI. With 0 bases removed from V and 3 bases from J, the gap between germline ends came to 12 bases. CDR3 length: 15 amino acids. CDR3 coding DNA: TGTGCCAGCAGTGAAGCAAAGGGGTCGTACTACGAGCAGTACTTC. This codes for CASSEAKGSYYEQYF.

The chain has TRBV18 and TRBJ1-3; 7 positions match TRBD1. J lost 4 bases, V lost 4 bases, and 1 base had no gene match. The CDR3 length is 13 residues. CDR1 and CDR2 (germline): KGHSH, LQKENI. The CDR3 loop is CASSRGQGNTIYF. Here the CDR3 DNA reads TGTGCCAGCTCACGGGGACAGGGAAACACCATATATTTT.

The chain has TRBV6-2 or TRBV6-3 and TRBJ2-5; D possibly matches TRBD1 or TRBD2 (5 bases each). The CDR3 contains 14 residues. CDR1 and CDR2 (germline): MNHEY, SVGEGT. V lost 5 bases and J lost 4, with 14 bases in between. In DNA, the CDR3 is TGTGCCAGCAGTCAGGGAGTTACAGGAGAGACCCAGTACTTC. Residues: CASSQGVTGETQYF.

The chain links TRBV12-3 or TRBV12-4 to TRBJ1-2; 10 bases map to TRBD1. J lost 7 bases, V lost 8 bases, and 10 bases had no gene match. CDR3 length: 14 amino acids. CDR3 bases: TGTGCCAGCGCAAGTGGGGGACAGGGGTTTGGCTACACCTTC. Its protein product is CASASGGQGFGYTF.

The sample holds a few counts of this clonotype. The J gene is TRBJ2-1, the V gene TRBV7-6; possible D gene TRBD2, 5 bases. The length of the CDR3 is 15 residues. Trimming pared 5 bases from V and 2 bases from J, leaving 13 bases between. Germline loops: CDR1 SGHVS, CDR2 FNYEAQ. CDR3 sequence: CASSLEGLTYNEQFF. The DNA of the CDR3 is TGTGCCAGCAGCCTCGAGGGCCTAACCTACAATGAGCAGTTCTTC.

In its sample, this clonotype was seen a few times. The chain combines TRBV6-1 with TRBJ1-2; maybe TRBD1 (6 bases). The germline V gene has CDR1 MNHNS and CDR2 SASEGT. The CDR3 runs to 16 residues. The ends were cut back, 0 bases at V and 6 bases at J, with 17 bases in the middle. The CDR3 loop is CASSEALLGGQDGYTF. The CDR3 coding sequence is TGTGCCAGCAGTGAAGCGCTTCTCGGGGGGCAGGATGGCTACACCTTC.

This clonotype was seen ten or more times. The chain is built from TRBV7-8 and TRBJ1-2, with 7 bases aligning to TRBD1. J lost 5 bases, V lost 2 bases, and 11 bases had no gene match. Germline V gene lookup returns CDR1 SGHVS and CDR2 FQNEAQ. The CDR3 is 16 amino acids. CDR3 nucleotide sequence: TGTGCCAGCAGCTTATTTAGGGACAGCCCGTGGTATGGCTACACCTTC. Its protein product is CASSLFRDSPWYGYTF.

The V gene is TRBV12-3 or TRBV12-4, the J gene TRBJ2-3; 8 nucleotides align to TRBD2. CDR3 size: 14 residues. Germline trimming cut 7 bases from V and 5 bases from J; bases unmatched to any gene: 8. The CDR3 spells CASNKAGAQDTQYF. The CDR3 DNA is TGTGCCAGCAACAAAGCGGGAGCCCAAGATACGCAGTATTTT.

This chain links TRBV6-1 with TRBJ2-7; 10 bases align to TRBD1. The trim removed 6 bases at V and 6 bases at J, leaving 2 bases unmatched. Germline CDR1 is MNHNS and CDR2 is SASEGT. The CDR3 has 12 residues. The CDR3 nucleotides read TGTGCCAGCAGGGACAGGGGGGCCGAGCAGTACTTC. The encoded protein is CASRDRGAEQYF.

The chain combines TRBV5-8 with TRBJ1-2; 9 bases line up with TRBD1. CDR1 SGHTS and CDR2 YDEGEE come from the germline V gene. CDR3 length equals 15 residues. Losses at the gene ends were 4 bases for V and 7 bases for J; bases not matched to a gene: 11. The CDR3 bases are TGTGCCAGCAGCCCGAGGGGACAGGGAAACGGTGGCTACACCTTC. Its protein is CASSPRGQGNGGYTF.

The chain recombines TRBV20-1 with TRBJ2-7; D gene unclear. The CDR3 contains 13 residues. CDR1 is DFQATT, CDR2 SNEGSKA, per germline (reference sequence). V lost 0 bases and J 1 base, leaving 7 bases between the germline ends. The CDR3 DNA reads as TGCAGTGCTAGAGATCCCCCATCCTACGAGCAGTACTTC. As protein: CSARDPPSYEQYF.

V is TRBV28 and J is TRBJ2-6, with unresolved D. The germline CDR1 and CDR2 sequences are MDHEN and SYDVKM. The CDR3 loop spans 16 amino acids. V lost 1 base, J lost 0 bases, and 7 bases lay in between. This chain's CDR3 is CASSLSSPSGANVLTF. CDR3 in DNA: TGTGCCAGCAGTTTATCGAGTCCCTCTGGGGCCAACGTCCTGACTTTC.

This clonotype has only a few counts. The CDR3 DNA sequence: TGTGCCAGCAGCTTAATCTCCGTCCCGAACACTGAAGCTTTCTTT. This encodes CASSLISVPNTEAFF. The J gene is TRBJ1-1, the V gene TRBV7-8; D is unclear. CDR1 and CDR2 (germline): SGHVS, FQNEAQ. V gave up 2 bases and J gave up 1 base, with 11 bases separating them. This CDR3 comprises 15 residues.

This clonotype was picked up many times. The chain uses TRBV10-3 and TRBJ1-1; possible D gene TRBD1, 5 bases. V was shortened by 4 bases and J by 1 base, with 7 bases between the two germline ends. CDR1 is ENHRY, CDR2 SYGVKD, per germline. The CDR3 has 13 amino acids. The CDR3 loop reads CAISVGGNTEAFF. The CDR3 DNA reads as TGTGCCATCAGTGTCGGGGGGAACACTGAAGCTTTCTTT.

J is TRBJ2-2 and V is TRBV11-3; no clear D. CDR1 and CDR2 from the germline V gene are SGHNT and YENEEA. CDR3 length: 15 residues. Trimming took 5 bases from V and 3 from J, leaving 13 bases between them. Here the CDR3 reads CASSPESYYTGELFF. The CDR3 DNA reads TGTGCCAGCAGCCCGGAGTCTTATTACACCGGGGAGCTGTTTTTT.

This clonotype showed up just a few times. The DNA of the CDR3 is TGTGCCAGCAGCCCCGAAGGGGTGGGAGGGCCGTCCTACGAGCAGTACGTC. This gives the protein CASSPEGVGGPSYEQYV. The chain joins TRBV7-2 to TRBJ2-7; the match to TRBD2 covers 7 bases. This CDR3 is built from 17 residues. V gave up 5 bases and J gave up 1 base; unmatched junction bases: 14. Per germline, CDR1 SGHTA and CDR2 FQGNSA.

The chain has TRBV10-2 and TRBJ2-1, with TRBD2 matching 13 bases. CDR3 length: 17 residues. V lost 3 bases, J lost 9 bases, and 11 bases stayed unmatched. The germline V gene has CDR1 WSHSY and CDR2 SAAADI. CDR3 residues: CASSERALAGGQGEQFF. The CDR3 DNA reads as TGCGCCAGCAGTGAACGGGCACTAGCGGGAGGGCAGGGTGAGCAGTTCTTC.

The rearrangement joins TRBV11-2 to TRBJ1-4, with D hard to call. The length of the CDR3 is 13 residues. The V gene lost 3 bases and the J gene lost 8 bases, with 10 bases spanning the gap. Germline lookup yields CDR1 SGHAT and CDR2 FQNNGV. CDR3 sequence reads: CASSLDGTEKLFF. In DNA form, the CDR3 reads TGTGCCAGCAGCTTGGATGGAACCGAAAAACTGTTTTTT.

This clonotype was picked up many times. The chain is built from TRBV7-9 and TRBJ1-1; D is unclear. Germline CDR1 is SEHNR and CDR2 is FQNEAQ (reference sequence). The CDR3 sequence is 14 residues long. The V end lost 2 bases, the J end lost 0 bases, and 7 bases lay between the germline ends. The CDR3 DNA is TGTGCCAGCAGCTTATTAGGATTGAACACTGAAGCTTTCTTT. It encodes CASSLLGLNTEAFF.

The chain uses TRBV25-1 and TRBJ2-3; possible D gene TRBD1, 6 bases. Germline assignment: CDR1 MGHDK and CDR2 SYGVNS. The length of the CDR3 is 15 residues. V gave up 4 bases and J gave up 1 base, with 12 bases separating them. The CDR3 sequence is CASSVRRGGTDTQYF. For the CDR3, the DNA is TGTGCCAGCAGTGTACGCAGGGGAGGCACAGATACGCAGTATTTT.

The V and J genes are TRBV6-1 and TRBJ2-7; TRBD1 matches 7 bases. With V trimmed by 9 bases and J by 4 bases, 12 bases remained unmatched. The CDR3 runs 14 residues. Germline values: CDR1 MNHNS, CDR2 SASEGT. The CDR3 sequence: CARPGTVLLYEQYF. The CDR3 DNA sequence: TGTGCCAGACCCGGGACAGTCCTCCTATACGAGCAGTACTTC.

This chain connects TRBV6-6 to TRBJ2-5; tentatively, D is TRBD1 (5 bases). Trimming cost V 8 bases and J 5 bases, with 21 bases left between them. The CDR3 spans 15 residues. CDR1 and CDR2 from the germline V gene are MNHNY and SVGAGI (reference sequence). The CDR3 loop reads CASRFEQGSVETQYF. CDR3 coding DNA: TGTGCCAGCCGCTTCGAGCAGGGTAGTGTGGAGACCCAGTACTTC.